The 22 T cell receptor beta chains reported below all come from one sample, sequenced in a study of shared clonotypes between healthy human individuals. Clones were sequenced by immunoSEQ multiplex PCR, and TCRdb holds only the in-frame ones, with some missing. The sample yields around 500,000 clones, roughly 77% seen once. Sequencing was done on a sample of PBMCs. The receptors were gathered from a middle-aged woman in good health. Some clones in this sample may be carry-over from other donors' samples.

This chain joins TRBV5-1 and TRBJ2-7, with 12 bases identical to TRBD2. This CDR3 spans 16 amino acids. Germline trimming cut 5 bases from V and 1 base from J; bases unmatched to any gene: 7. Germline CDR1 and CDR2: SGHRS and YFSETQ. This chain's CDR3 is CASRPQGTSGSYEQYF. The CDR3 coding sequence is TGCGCCAGCAGGCCGCAGGGGACTAGCGGGTCCTACGAGCAGTACTTC.

The chain employs TRBV12-5 and TRBJ2-5; TRBD1 matches 7 bases. The CDR3 consists of 15 residues. Germline trimming cut 6 bases from V and 2 bases from J; bases unmatched to any gene: 9. Germline V gene sequence: CDR1 LGHNT, CDR2 FRNRAP. CDR3 loop: CASGPGDSTQETQYF. The CDR3 bases are TGTGCTAGTGGCCCTGGGGACAGTACTCAAGAGACCCAGTACTTC.

This clone appeared a few times. V gene TRBV28 combines with J gene TRBJ1-2; D is perhaps TRBD1 (5 bases). The ends were cut back, 6 bases at V and 2 bases at J, with 13 bases in the middle. The CDR3 loop spans 14 amino acids. Per germline, CDR1 MDHEN and CDR2 SYDVKM. The CDR3 loop is CASRRDGSNYGYTF. The DNA of the CDR3 is TGTGCCAGCAGGAGGGACGGCTCCAACTATGGCTACACCTTC.

This clone was detected only a few times. The chain couples TRBV30 to TRBJ1-5, with D perhaps matching TRBD1 (6 bases). Germline CDR1 GTSNPN, CDR2 SVGIG (reference sequence). V dropped 1 base and J dropped 3 bases, with 13 bases sitting between them. The CDR3 covers 15 residues. The CDR3 coding sequence is TGTGCCTGGAGTGCCGGGACACGGTACAATCAGCCCCAGCATTTT. Translated, it gives CAWSAGTRYNQPQHF.

The chain employs TRBV7-6 and TRBJ2-7, with a weak D call TRBD2 (6 bases). V dropped 4 bases and J dropped 2 bases, with 15 bases sitting between them. From germline, CDR1 is SGHVS and CDR2 FNYEAQ. This CDR3 comprises 15 residues. CDR3: CASSSGLIGPYEQYF. The CDR3, as DNA: TGTGCCAGCAGCTCAGGACTAATAGGGCCCTACGAGCAGTACTTC.

V gene TRBV2 combines with J gene TRBJ2-1, with D unclear. This CDR3 region has 17 residues. V was trimmed by 10 bases and J by 1 base, leaving 23 bases between them. CDR1 SNHLY and CDR2 FYNNEI come from the germline V gene. The CDR3 DNA is TGTGCCACCGAAGGATGGTCGAGAAGTAAATCCTACAATGAGCAGTTCTTC. Translation gives CATEGWSRSKSYNEQFF.

The rearrangement uses TRBV4-3 and TRBJ2-7; TRBD1 might be the D (5 bases). Deletions cut 3 bases from V and 9 bases from J, with 18 bases between. Germline lookup yields CDR1 LGHNA and CDR2 YSLEER. This CDR3 has 14 amino acids. The CDR3 loop reads CASSHVGAPDGQYF. DNA of the CDR3: TGCGCCAGCAGCCACGTTGGGGCCCCAGACGGGCAGTACTTC.

This clone came up once. The J gene is TRBJ2-3, the V gene TRBV19, with D possibly being TRBD2 (5 bases). Deletions cut 6 bases from V and 5 bases from J, with 12 bases between. Per germline, CDR1 LNHDA and CDR2 SQIVND (reference sequence). The CDR3 sequence is 13 residues long. This CDR3 is CASSPGLKDTQYF. The CDR3 DNA follows: TGTGCCAGTAGCCCGGGATTAAAAGATACGCAGTATTTT.

The chain couples TRBV5-1 to TRBJ2-2, with D perhaps matching TRBD2 (6 bases). Germline loops: CDR1 SGHRS, CDR2 YFSETQ. The CDR3 runs 16 residues. Between the trimmed V and J ends, which lost 0 bases and 2 bases, there was a span of 11 bases. CDR3 sequence reads: CASSLEGLINTGELFF. CDR3 bases: TGCGCCAGCAGCTTGGAGGGACTGATCAACACCGGGGAGCTGTTTTTT.

The rearrangement joins TRBV5-1 to TRBJ2-5; perhaps TRBD2 as D (8 bases). The J call could be wrong; TRBJ2-7 is a better fit for the DNA end. The CDR3 is made up of 15 amino acids. Germline V gene sequence: CDR1 SGHRS, CDR2 YFSETQ. This CDR3 reads CASTSGRGQSYEQYF. In DNA, the CDR3 is TGCGCCAGCACCTCCGGGAGGGGGCAATCCTACGAGCAGTACTTC.

The J gene is TRBJ1-2, the V gene TRBV27; 7 bases are shared with TRBD1. The junction had 8 bases not matched to a gene; V was cut back by 6 bases and J by 1 base. Per germline, CDR1 MNHEY and CDR2 SMNVEV (reference sequence). The CDR3 consists of 15 residues. This CDR3 is CASSEGTAFNYGYTF. In DNA, the CDR3 is TGTGCCAGCAGCGAAGGGACAGCATTTAACTATGGCTACACCTTC.

A note on this clone: In the same sample, other DNA sequences code for this CDR3. V gene TRBV28 combines with J gene TRBJ2-7; 9 nucleotides align to TRBD1. V shed 2 bases, J shed 3 bases, and the junction held 5 bases outside the gene matches. There are 15 residues in the CDR3. From germline, CDR1 is MDHEN and CDR2 SYDVKM. CDR3 in DNA: TGTGCCAGCAGTTTAAGACCGGGACAGGGCTACGAGCAGTACTTC. It encodes CASSLRPGQGYEQYF.

This clone was detected only a few times. The chain recombines TRBV30 with TRBJ2-2; possibly TRBD1 for D (5 bases). CDR3 length equals 13 residues. V was pared by 3 bases and J by 3 bases, with 8 bases between. From germline, CDR1 is GTSNPN and CDR2 SVGIG (reference sequence). The DNA of the CDR3 is TGTGCCTGGAGGGCAGGGCACACCGGGGAGCTGTTTTTT. It yields the protein CAWRAGHTGELFF.

This clone occurred once. The genes are TRBV7-3 and TRBJ2-7; 10 bases match TRBD2. Germline CDR1 is SGHTA and CDR2 is FQGTGA. Trimming at V came to 5 bases and at J to 5 bases, leaving 15 bases not matched to a gene. This CDR3 has 17 residues. The CDR3 protein is CASSTTASGRGVHEQYF. For the CDR3, the DNA is TGTGCCAGCAGCACGACGGCTAGCGGGAGAGGGGTCCACGAGCAGTACTTC. Combining the CDR3 with reference TRBV7-3 and TRBJ2-7 gives the whole variable domain GAGVSQTPSNKVTEKGKYVELRCDPISGHTALYWYRQSLGQGPEFLIYFQGTGAADDSGLPNDRFFAVRPEGSVSTLKIQRTERGDSAVYLCASSTTASGRGVHEQYFGPGTRLTVT.

The V gene is TRBV19, the J gene TRBJ2-7; 11 positions agree with TRBD1. Unmatched junction bases numbered 3, after V lost 5 bases and J lost 3 bases. CDR1 LNHDA and CDR2 SQIVND come from the germline V gene (reference sequence). This CDR3 region has 14 residues. The CDR3 here is CASSQGTGGYEQYF. CDR3 sequence (DNA): TGTGCCAGTAGTCAGGGGACAGGGGGCTACGAGCAGTACTTC.

The chain carries TRBV5-1 and TRBJ2-1, with 7 bases that match TRBD1. Germline V gene sequence: CDR1 SGHRS, CDR2 YFSETQ. V dropped 1 base and J dropped 3; count of bases not matched to a gene: 7. There are 16 residues in the CDR3. The CDR3 DNA reads as TGCGCCAGCAGCTTGATAGTCGGGACAGACTACAATGAGCAGTTCTTC. Its translation is CASSLIVGTDYNEQFF.

The rearrangement uses TRBV6-6 and TRBJ2-2; 7 bases map to TRBD1. With V trimmed by 4 bases and J by 6 bases, 5 bases remained unmatched. CDR1 and CDR2 (germline): MNHNY, SVGAGI (reference sequence). This CDR3 is built from 14 residues. CDR3 loop: CASSLTGLAGELFF. The CDR3 DNA sequence: TGTGCCAGCAGTTTGACAGGGTTGGCCGGGGAGCTGTTTTTT.

The V gene is TRBV18, the J gene TRBJ1-1, with TRBD1 matching over 7 bases. The germline V gene encodes CDR1 KGHSH and CDR2 LQKENI. After removal of 3 bases from V and 2 bases from J, the junction contained 9 bases not matched to a gene. The CDR3 is 16 residues long. The CDR3 here is CASSPYPGQRNTEAFF. CDR3 in DNA: TGTGCCAGCTCACCCTATCCGGGACAGAGAAACACTGAAGCTTTCTTT.

The chain joins TRBV14 to TRBJ2-5; D perhaps matches TRBD2 (6 bases). Germline-derived CDR1 and CDR2 are SGHDN and FVKESK. Trimming took off 1 base at V and 5 bases at J, with 14 bases between the two ends. The CDR3 contains 15 residues. The CDR3 DNA sequence: TGTGCCAGCAGCCAAGGGCCAGGCGGGATGGAGACCCAGTACTTC. Translated: CASSQGPGGMETQYF.

This clone has a single count. A read error is possible here, since a much larger clone lies one base away. This chain uses TRBV15 with TRBJ2-6; perhaps TRBD1 as D (5 bases). The CDR3 length is 15 residues. Germline V gene lookup returns CDR1 LNHNV and CDR2 YYDKDF (reference sequence). The CDR3, as DNA: TGTGCCACCAGCAGAGATTCCTCTGGGGCCAACGTCCTGGCTTTC. Translated, it gives CATSRDSSGANVLAF. The variable domain in full, with the rest retrieved from reference TRBV15 and TRBJ2-6, is DAMVIQNPRYQVTQFGKPVTLSCSQTLNHNVMYWYQQKSSQAPKLLFHYYDKDFNNEADTPDNFQSRRPNTSFCFLDIRSPGLGDTAMYLCATSRDSSGANVLAFGAGSRLTVL.

The rearrangement joins TRBV18 to TRBJ2-2, with a weak D call TRBD1 (8 bases). Germline values: CDR1 KGHSH, CDR2 LQKENI. This CDR3 contains 16 residues. V lost 5 bases to trimming and J lost 4 bases, with 17 bases between them. The CDR3 is CASSSGQGGRTGELFF. The DNA of the CDR3 is TGTGCCAGCTCATCAGGACAGGGAGGGCGCACCGGGGAGCTGTTTTTT.

The rearrangement links TRBV2 to TRBJ2-5, with D uncertain. The CDR3 has 14 residues. Germline-derived CDR1 and CDR2 are SNHLY and FYNNEI. V was pared by 5 bases and J by 3 bases, with 13 bases between. The CDR3 reads CASSMERGKETQYF. In nucleotides, the CDR3 is TGTGCCAGCAGTATGGAGCGCGGAAAAGAGACCCAGTACTTC.